The next 3 T cell receptor beta chains were all read from a single sample in a study of PD-1 blockade in classical Hodgkin lymphoma. This table comes from immunoSEQ multiplex PCR, and its TCRdb copy is limited to in-frame clones, with some not included. Of 30,000 to 40,000 clones listed, more than 85% are singletons. Specified time point: cycle 4 day 1 (C4D1), after 6 weeks of nivolumab. Every patient relapsed after autologous stem cell transplantation, and brentuximab vedotin exposure varied. Investigators isolated CD4+ T cells from thawed PBMCs through magnetic negative selection. The sequencing here drew on CD4+ T cells from blood, taken before the fourth cycle of nivolumab. The receptor set was obtained from a human donor with classical Hodgkin lymphoma.

This clone was recorded once. The J gene is TRBJ1-1, the V gene TRBV18; possible D gene TRBD1, 6 bases. This CDR3 comprises 15 residues. Deletions cut 3 bases from V and 7 bases from J, with 18 bases between. Germline V gene sequence: CDR1 KGHSH, CDR2 LQKENI. The DNA of the CDR3 is TGTGCCAGCTCACCCAAGGAGGCGACAGGTTTTGAAGCTTTCTTT. It specifies CASSPKEATGFEAFF.

The V and J genes are TRBV2 and TRBJ1-2; D not certain. Germline V gene sequence: CDR1 SNHLY, CDR2 FYNNEI. This CDR3 has 14 amino acids. The V gene lost 1 base and the J gene lost 4 bases, with 10 bases spanning the gap. The CDR3, as DNA: TGTGCCAGCAGTGAAGGGGTACTCCTCTATGGCTACACCTTC. This codes for CASSEGVLLYGYTF.

The rearrangement links TRBV19 to TRBJ2-7, with 8 positions matching TRBD1. Germline CDR1 and CDR2: LNHDA and SQIVND (reference sequence). The CDR3 sequence is 16 residues long. V shed 3 bases, J shed 3 bases, and the junction held 10 bases outside the gene matches. Here the CDR3 reads CASSMATGVSYYEQYF. In DNA form, the CDR3 reads TGTGCCAGTAGTATGGCGACAGGGGTAAGCTACTACGAGCAGTACTTC.